Listed below are T cell receptor beta chains from one sample, sequenced in a study of shared clonotypes between healthy human individuals. Sequencing used immunoSEQ multiplex PCR; TCRdb keeps in-frame clones, though not all of them. In the table there are about 470,000 clones, roughly three quarters of which are singletons. The sample was PBMCs. These receptor sequences come from a woman in her thirties or forties in good health. Some clones in this sample may be carry-over from other donors' samples. CDR3s include the opening cysteine and the closing phenylalanine or tryptophan. The D gene is left open where the match is weak. The size of a clone is reported for some rows only, either as once, few or many, or as a class for expanded clones.

v_gene: TRBV7-9
j_gene: TRBJ1-2
d_gene: -
abundance: -
CDR3nt: TGTGCCAGCAGCTTAGACCCACGGGGGGGCCCATATGGCTACACCTTC
CDR3aa: CASSLDPRGGPYGYTF

v_gene: TRBV11-1
j_gene: TRBJ2-7
d_gene: -
abundance: -
CDR3nt: TGTGCCAGCAGCTTAGCGACAGGAATCTCCTACGAGCAGTACTTC
CDR3aa: CASSLATGISYEQYF

v_gene: TRBV19
j_gene: TRBJ2-7
d_gene: -
abundance: -
CDR3nt: TGTGCCAGTAGTCCTGGGACTCCCAGCTCCTACGAGCAGTACTTC
CDR3aa: CASSPGTPSSYEQYF

v_gene: TRBV28
j_gene: TRBJ2-7
d_gene: TRBD1
abundance: -
CDR3nt: TGTGCCAGCAGTTTTCAGGGGGCCCACGAGCAGTACTTC
CDR3aa: CASSFQGAHEQYF

v_gene: TRBV4-2
j_gene: TRBJ2-7
d_gene: TRBD2
abundance: once
CDR3nt: TGTGCCAGCAGCCAAGTCTCCGGGACTAGCGCAACCTACGAGCAGTACTTC
CDR3aa: CASSQVSGTSATYEQYF

v_gene: TRBV30
j_gene: TRBJ2-3
d_gene: -
abundance: -
CDR3nt: TGTGCCTGGAGTCAGGGGAGCGCAGATACGCAGTATTTT
CDR3aa: CAWSQGSADTQYF

v_gene: TRBV13
j_gene: TRBJ2-2
d_gene: -
abundance: -
CDR3nt: TGTGCCAGCAGCTTAGGGGAGGCCGGGGAGCTGTTTTTT
CDR3aa: CASSLGEAGELFF

v_gene: TRBV18
j_gene: TRBJ1-5
d_gene: -
abundance: -
CDR3nt: TGTGCCAGCTCACAGGATCCCGATCAGCCCCAGCATTTT
CDR3aa: CASSQDPDQPQHF

v_gene: TRBV19
j_gene: TRBJ1-1
d_gene: TRBD1
abundance: -
CDR3nt: TGTGCCAGTAGTATGGTCCGGGACAGGGCCATGAACACTGAAGCTTTCTTT
CDR3aa: CASSMVRDRAMNTEAFF

v_gene: TRBV28
j_gene: TRBJ1-4
d_gene: TRBD1
abundance: -
CDR3nt: TGTGCCAGCAGCCGCCCCAGACAGGGGTTAGTTGAAAAACTGTTTTTT
CDR3aa: CASSRPRQGLVEKLFF

v_gene: TRBV7-2
j_gene: TRBJ2-1
d_gene: TRBD2
abundance: once
CDR3nt: TGTGCCAGCAGCTTAAGAGCGGGAGTCGACAATGAGCAGTTCTTC
CDR3aa: CASSLRAGVDNEQFF

v_gene: TRBV10-2
j_gene: TRBJ2-1
d_gene: -
abundance: -
CDR3nt: TGCGCCAGCAGGCCGGGCTTGGGTGAGCAGTTCTTC
CDR3aa: CASRPGLGEQFF

v_gene: TRBV6-5
j_gene: TRBJ2-2
d_gene: TRBD2
abundance: -
CDR3nt: TGTGCCAGCAAGGGACTAGCAGACACCGGGGAGCTGTTTTTT
CDR3aa: CASKGLADTGELFF

v_gene: TRBV5-6
j_gene: TRBJ1-2
d_gene: TRBD1
abundance: -
CDR3nt: TGTGCCAGCAGCTTGGTTCAGGGGGAAGGCTACACCTTC
CDR3aa: CASSLVQGEGYTF

v_gene: TRBV30
j_gene: TRBJ1-2
d_gene: -
abundance: -
CDR3nt: TGTGCCTGGAGCACAAACGGGGCGGTTGTTAGCTACACCTTC
CDR3aa: CAWSTNGAVVSYTF

v_gene: TRBV2
j_gene: TRBJ1-5
d_gene: TRBD1
abundance: -
CDR3nt: TGTGCCAGCAGATACATACAGGGGAATAGCAATCAGCCCCAGCATTTT
CDR3aa: CASRYIQGNSNQPQHF

v_gene: TRBV11-1
j_gene: TRBJ2-2
d_gene: TRBD1
abundance: -
CDR3nt: TGTGCCAGCAGCCAGGACAGGGCGGCCACCGGGGAGCTGTTTTTT
CDR3aa: CASSQDRAATGELFF

v_gene: TRBV27
j_gene: TRBJ2-7
d_gene: -
abundance: few
CDR3nt: TGTGCCAGCAGTCCCCAGGACGGTCTGTCCTACGAGCAGTACTTC
CDR3aa: CASSPQDGLSYEQYF

v_gene: TRBV20-1
j_gene: TRBJ2-2
d_gene: -
abundance: -
CDR3nt: TGCAGTGCTAGACCCCTGGGGGAGCTGTTTTTT
CDR3aa: CSARPLGELFF

v_gene: TRBV18
j_gene: TRBJ1-2
d_gene: -
abundance: -
CDR3nt: TGTGCCAGCTCACCAGAAGTTTCGGTCTCTAGGCGCGGCTACACCTTC
CDR3aa: CASSPEVSVSRRGYTF

v_gene: TRBV5-1
j_gene: TRBJ2-1
d_gene: -
abundance: -
CDR3nt: TGCGCCAGCAGCTTGCAAGGGGGAGGGGACAATGAGCAGTTCTTC
CDR3aa: CASSLQGGGDNEQFF

v_gene: TRBV28
j_gene: TRBJ2-5
d_gene: TRBD1
abundance: -
CDR3nt: TGTGCCAGCAGCTCGGGGGGACAGGGATTACAAGAGACCCAGTACTTC
CDR3aa: CASSSGGQGLQETQYF

v_gene: TRBV28
j_gene: TRBJ2-3
d_gene: -
abundance: -
CDR3nt: TGTGCCAGCAGTTCCGGGACTGTCCCGCCCCTTTTT
CDR3aa: CASSSGTVPPLF

v_gene: TRBV6-4
j_gene: TRBJ2-1
d_gene: TRBD1
abundance: -
CDR3nt: TGTGCCAGCAGTGACTCCGAGACAGGGGGCGCTGAGCAGTTCTTC
CDR3aa: CASSDSETGGAEQFF